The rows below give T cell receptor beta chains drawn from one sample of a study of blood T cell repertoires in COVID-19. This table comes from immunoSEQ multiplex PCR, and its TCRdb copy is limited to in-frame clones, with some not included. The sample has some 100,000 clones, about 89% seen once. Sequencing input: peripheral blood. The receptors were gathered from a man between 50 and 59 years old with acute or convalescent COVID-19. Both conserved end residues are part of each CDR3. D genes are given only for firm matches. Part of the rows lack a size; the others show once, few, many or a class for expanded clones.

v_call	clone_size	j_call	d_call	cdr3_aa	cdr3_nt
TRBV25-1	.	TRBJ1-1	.	CASSEFPNRDNTEAFF	TGTGCCAGCAGTGAATTTCCAAACAGGGATAACACTGAAGCTTTCTTT
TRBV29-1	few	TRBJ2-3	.	CSVGGDTQYF	TGCAGCGTTGGCGGAGATACGCAGTATTTT
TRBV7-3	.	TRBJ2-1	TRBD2	CASSSSGSIHNEQFF	TGTGCCAGCAGCTCTAGCGGGAGTATTCACAATGAGCAGTTCTTC
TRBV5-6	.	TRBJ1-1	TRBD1	CASSFRQGRTEAFF	TGTGCCAGCAGCTTCCGACAGGGACGCACTGAAGCTTTCTTT
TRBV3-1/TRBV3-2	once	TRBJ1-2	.	CASSQDGGDYGYTF	TGTGCCAGCAGCCAAGATGGAGGGGACTATGGCTACACCTTC
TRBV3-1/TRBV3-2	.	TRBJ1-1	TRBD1	CASSYGTGNTEAFF	TGTGCCAGCAGCTATGGGACAGGGAACACTGAAGCTTTCTTT
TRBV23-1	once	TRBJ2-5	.	CASPRQETQYF	TGCGCCAGCCCTAGGCAGGAGACCCAGTACTTC
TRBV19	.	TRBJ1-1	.	CASSPPGGGYTEAFF	TGTGCCAGTAGTCCCCCCGGCGGGGGTTACACTGAAGCTTTCTTT
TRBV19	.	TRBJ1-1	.	CASRGSDSLNTEAFF	TGTGCCAGTAGGGGGTCCGACAGTTTGAACACTGAAGCTTTCTTT
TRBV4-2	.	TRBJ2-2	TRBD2	CASSQGLGREDTGELFF	TGTGCCAGCAGCCAAGGATTGGGGCGGGAGGACACCGGGGAGCTGTTTTTT
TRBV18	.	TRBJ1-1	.	CASSPLRTATEAFF	TGTGCCAGCTCACCGCTCAGGACAGCCACTGAAGCTTTCTTT
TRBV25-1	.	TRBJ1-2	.	CASMDLGYGYTF	TGTGCCAGCATGGACTTGGGGTACGGCTACACCTTC
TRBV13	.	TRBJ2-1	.	CASSLWGERDNEQFF	TGTGCCAGCAGCTTATGGGGGGAGCGGGACAATGAGCAGTTCTTC
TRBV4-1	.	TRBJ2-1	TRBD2	CASSQGVSGGNNEQFF	TGCGCCAGCAGCCAAGGTGTGTCGGGAGGGAACAATGAGCAGTTCTTC
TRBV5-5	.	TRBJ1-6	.	CARSRGGGSSYNSPLHF	TGTGCCCGCAGCCGCGGGGGGGGAAGCTCCTATAATTCACCCCTCCACTTT
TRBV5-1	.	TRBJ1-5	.	CASSLAGDNQPQHF	TGCGCCAGCAGCTTGGCGGGAGACAATCAGCCCCAGCATTTT
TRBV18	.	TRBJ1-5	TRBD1	CASSPGQGVLNQPQHF	TGTGCCAGCTCACCAGGACAGGGGGTTCTCAATCAGCCCCAGCATTTT
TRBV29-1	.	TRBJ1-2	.	CSVEAKGDLYGYTF	TGCAGCGTTGAAGCGAAGGGGGACCTATATGGCTACACCTTC
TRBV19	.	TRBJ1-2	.	CASLKGTGNYGYTF	TGTGCCAGTCTTAAGGGTACGGGGAACTATGGCTACACCTTC
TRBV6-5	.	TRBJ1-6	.	CAAASGGVPLHF	TGTGCCGCAGCATCCGGGGGTGTACCCCTCCACTTT
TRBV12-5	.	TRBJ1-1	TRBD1	CASGLVTGTGGTEAFF	TGTGCTAGTGGTTTGGTAACCGGGACAGGGGGAACTGAAGCTTTCTTT
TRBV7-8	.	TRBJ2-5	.	CASSWRRSGETQYF	TGTGCCAGCAGCTGGAGGAGGAGCGGGGAGACCCAGTACTTC
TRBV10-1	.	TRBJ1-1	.	CASSETGRGMNTEAFF	TGCGCCAGCAGTGAGACAGGGAGGGGGATGAACACTGAAGCTTTCTTT
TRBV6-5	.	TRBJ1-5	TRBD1	CAVGGGNRQPQHF	TGTGCCGTCGGAGGGGGCAATAGGCAGCCCCAGCATTTT
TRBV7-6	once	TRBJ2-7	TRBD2	CASSPVTSGFSYEQYF	TGTGCCAGCAGCCCTGTCACTAGCGGATTTTCCTACGAGCAGTACTTC
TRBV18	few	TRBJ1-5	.	CASSPQGANQPQHF	TGTGCCAGCTCACCCCAAGGAGCCAATCAGCCCCAGCATTTT
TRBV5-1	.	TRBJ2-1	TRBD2	CASSLGGLAGVQFF	TGCGCCAGCAGCCTGGGGGGACTAGCGGGCGTGCAGTTCTTC
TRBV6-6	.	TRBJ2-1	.	CASRPQGRGNEQFF	TGTGCCAGCAGACCCCAGGGTAGGGGCAATGAGCAGTTCTTC
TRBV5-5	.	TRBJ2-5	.	CASSPGLAWGQETQYF	TGTGCCAGCAGCCCGGGCCTAGCGTGGGGGCAAGAGACCCAGTACTTC
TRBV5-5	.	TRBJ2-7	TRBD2	CASSSGLARFEQYF	TGTGCCAGCAGCAGCGGACTAGCTCGGTTCGAGCAGTACTTC
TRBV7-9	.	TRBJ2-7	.	CASSPGGERDYEQYF	TGTGCCAGCAGTCCTGGAGGTGAGAGGGACTACGAGCAGTACTTC
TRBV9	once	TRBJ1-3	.	CASSVGRGTGNTIYF	TGTGCCAGCAGCGTAGGGAGGGGTACTGGAAACACCATATATTTT
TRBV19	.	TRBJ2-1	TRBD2	CASSTRTSGSNEQFF	TGTGCCAGTAGTACCCGGACTAGCGGGAGCAATGAGCAGTTCTTC
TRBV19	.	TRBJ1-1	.	CASKITDNTEAFF	TGTGCCAGTAAAATTACAGATAACACTGAAGCTTTCTTT
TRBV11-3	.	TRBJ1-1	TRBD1	CASSTRQGEAFF	TGTGCCAGCAGCACTCGACAGGGTGAAGCTTTCTTT
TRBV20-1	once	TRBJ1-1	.	CSASGRQNTEAFF	TGCAGTGCTAGTGGTCGACAGAACACTGAAGCTTTCTTT
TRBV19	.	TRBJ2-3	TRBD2	CASSISGRTTDTQYF	TGTGCCAGTAGTATAAGCGGGAGGACGACAGATACGCAGTATTTT